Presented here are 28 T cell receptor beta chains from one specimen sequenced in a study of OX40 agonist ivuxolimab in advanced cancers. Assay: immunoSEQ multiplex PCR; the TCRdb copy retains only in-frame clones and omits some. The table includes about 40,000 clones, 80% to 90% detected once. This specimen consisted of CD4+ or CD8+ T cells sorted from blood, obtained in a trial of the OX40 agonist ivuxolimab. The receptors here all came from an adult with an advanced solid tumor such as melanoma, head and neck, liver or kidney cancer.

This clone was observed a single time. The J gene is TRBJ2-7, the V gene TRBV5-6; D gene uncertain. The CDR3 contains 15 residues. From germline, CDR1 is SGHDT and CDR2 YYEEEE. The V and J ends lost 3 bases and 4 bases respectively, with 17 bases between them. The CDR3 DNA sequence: TGTGCCAGCAGCTCCGGACCCATGAAAGCGTACGAGCAGTACTTC. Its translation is CASSSGPMKAYEQYF.

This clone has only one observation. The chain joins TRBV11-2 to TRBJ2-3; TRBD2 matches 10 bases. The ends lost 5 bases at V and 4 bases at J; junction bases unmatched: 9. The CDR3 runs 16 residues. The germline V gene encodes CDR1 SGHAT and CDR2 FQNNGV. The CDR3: CASSGTLAGSADTQYF. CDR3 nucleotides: TGTGCCAGCAGCGGAACACTAGCGGGGAGCGCAGATACGCAGTATTTT.

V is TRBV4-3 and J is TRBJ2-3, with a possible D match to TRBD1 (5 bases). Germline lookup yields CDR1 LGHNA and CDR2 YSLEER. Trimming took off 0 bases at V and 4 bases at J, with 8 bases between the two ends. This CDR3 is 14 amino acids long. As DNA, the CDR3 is TGCGCCAGCAGCCAAGAAGGGGCCCCAGATACGCAGTATTTT. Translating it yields CASSQEGAPDTQYF.

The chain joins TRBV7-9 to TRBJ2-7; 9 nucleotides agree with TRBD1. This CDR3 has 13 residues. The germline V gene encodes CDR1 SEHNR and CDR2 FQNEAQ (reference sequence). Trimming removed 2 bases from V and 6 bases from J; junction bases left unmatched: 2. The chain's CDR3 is CASSLRDRVEQYF. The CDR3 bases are TGTGCCAGCAGCTTAAGGGACAGGGTCGAGCAGTACTTC.

DNA of the CDR3: TGTGCCAGCAGCGCGATTGAACCCGGCTCCTACAATGAGCAGTTCTTC. Protein product: CASSAIEPGSYNEQFF. The chain is built from TRBV7-9 and TRBJ2-1; no definite D call. Looked up from germline, CDR1 is SEHNR and CDR2 is FQNEAQ (reference sequence). CDR3 length equals 16 residues. V gave up 5 bases and J gave up 0 bases, with 14 bases separating them.

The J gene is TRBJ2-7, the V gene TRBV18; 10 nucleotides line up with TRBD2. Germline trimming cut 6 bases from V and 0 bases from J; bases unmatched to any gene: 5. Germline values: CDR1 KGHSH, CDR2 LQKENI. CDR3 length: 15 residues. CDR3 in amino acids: CASSRTSGYSYEQYF. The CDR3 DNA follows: TGTGCCAGCTCGCGGACTAGCGGATACTCCTACGAGCAGTACTTC.

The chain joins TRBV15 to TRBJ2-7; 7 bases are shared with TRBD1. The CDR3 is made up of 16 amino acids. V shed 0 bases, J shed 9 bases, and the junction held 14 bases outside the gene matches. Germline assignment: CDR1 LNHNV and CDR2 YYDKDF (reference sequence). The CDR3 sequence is CATSRETGQVKRRQYF. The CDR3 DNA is TGTGCCACCAGCAGAGAGACAGGACAGGTAAAAAGAAGGCAGTACTTC.

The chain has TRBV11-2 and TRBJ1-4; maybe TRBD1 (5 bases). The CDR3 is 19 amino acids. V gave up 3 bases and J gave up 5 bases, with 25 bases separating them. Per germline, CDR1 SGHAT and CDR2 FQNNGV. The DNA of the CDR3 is TGTGCCAGCAGCTTCACACCAGGGATTGGCGTACGGCGAAATGAAAAACTGTTTTTT. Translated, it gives CASSFTPGIGVRRNEKLFF.

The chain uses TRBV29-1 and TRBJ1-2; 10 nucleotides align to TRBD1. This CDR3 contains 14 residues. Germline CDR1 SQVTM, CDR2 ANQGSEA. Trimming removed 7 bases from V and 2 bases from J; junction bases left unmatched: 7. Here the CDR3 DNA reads TGCAGCGCTAGGGACAGGGGCTACAACTATGGCTACACCTTC. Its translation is CSARDRGYNYGYTF.

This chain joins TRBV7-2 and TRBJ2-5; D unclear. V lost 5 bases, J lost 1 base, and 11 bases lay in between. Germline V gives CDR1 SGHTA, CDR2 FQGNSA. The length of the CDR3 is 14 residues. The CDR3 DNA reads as TGTGCCAGCAGCCTCCCGTGGTCCCAAGAGACCCAGTACTTC. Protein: CASSLPWSQETQYF. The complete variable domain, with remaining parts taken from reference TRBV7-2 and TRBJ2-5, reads GAGVSQSPSNKVTEKGKDVELRCDPISGHTALYWYRQSLGQGLEFLIYFQGNSAPDKSGLPSDRFSAERTGGSVSTLTIQRTQQEDSAVYLCASSLPWSQETQYFGPGTRLLVL.

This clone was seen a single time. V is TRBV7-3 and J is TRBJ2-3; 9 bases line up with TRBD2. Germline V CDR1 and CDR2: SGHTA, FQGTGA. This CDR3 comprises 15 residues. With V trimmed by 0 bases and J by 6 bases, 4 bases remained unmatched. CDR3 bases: TGTGCCAGCAGCTTAACAGCGGGGGGTGGTGATACGCAGTATTTT. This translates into CASSLTAGGGDTQYF.

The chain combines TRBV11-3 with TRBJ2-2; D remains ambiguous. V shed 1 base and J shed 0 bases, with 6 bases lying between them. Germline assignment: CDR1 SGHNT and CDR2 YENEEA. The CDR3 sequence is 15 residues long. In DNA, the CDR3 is TGTGCCAGCAGCTTAGCCAGAGCGAACACCGGGGAGCTGTTTTTT. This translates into CASSLARANTGELFF.

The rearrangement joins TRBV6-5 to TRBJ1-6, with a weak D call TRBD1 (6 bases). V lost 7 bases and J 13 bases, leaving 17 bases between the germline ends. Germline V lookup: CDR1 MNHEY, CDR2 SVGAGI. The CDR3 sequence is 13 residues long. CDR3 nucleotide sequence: TGTGCCAGCACCCCAGGGGCTTTAGGTCCCCTCCACTTT. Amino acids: CASTPGALGPLHF.

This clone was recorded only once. CDR3 DNA sequence: TGTGCCAGTAGTAGCGAAGAGGGGGCAGGCGATGGCTACACCTTC. Translation: CASSSEEGAGDGYTF. The genes are TRBV19 and TRBJ1-2; TRBD1 aligns across 7 bases. Per the germline V gene, CDR1 is LNHDA and CDR2 is SQIVND (reference sequence). The junction had 11 bases not matched to a gene; V was cut back by 4 bases and J by 6 bases. This CDR3 has 15 residues.

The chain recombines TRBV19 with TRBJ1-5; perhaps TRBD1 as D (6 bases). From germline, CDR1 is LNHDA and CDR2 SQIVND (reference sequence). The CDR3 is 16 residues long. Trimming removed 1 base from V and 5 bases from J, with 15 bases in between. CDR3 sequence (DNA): TGTGCCAGTAGTATAGTTGTCCAGGGGTTGGATCAGCCCCAGCATTTT. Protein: CASSIVVQGLDQPQHF.

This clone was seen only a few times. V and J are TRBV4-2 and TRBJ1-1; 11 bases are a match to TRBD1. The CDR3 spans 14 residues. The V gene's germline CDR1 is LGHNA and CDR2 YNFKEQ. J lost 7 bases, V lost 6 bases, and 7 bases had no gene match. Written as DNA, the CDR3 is TGTGCCAGCAGGGGACAGGGGGAACGGGGTGAAGCTTTCTTT. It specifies CASRGQGERGEAFF.

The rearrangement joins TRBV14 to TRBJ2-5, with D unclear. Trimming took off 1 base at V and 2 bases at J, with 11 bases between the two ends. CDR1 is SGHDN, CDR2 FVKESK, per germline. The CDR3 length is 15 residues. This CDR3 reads CASSQGRALQETQYF. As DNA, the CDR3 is TGTGCCAGCAGCCAAGGCAGAGCCCTGCAAGAGACCCAGTACTTC.

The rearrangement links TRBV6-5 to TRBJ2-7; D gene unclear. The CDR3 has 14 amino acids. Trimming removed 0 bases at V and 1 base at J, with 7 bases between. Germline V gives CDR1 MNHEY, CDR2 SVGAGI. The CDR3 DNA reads TGTGCCAGCAGTTACTCTCTTCGTTCCTACGAGCAGTACTTC. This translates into CASSYSLRSYEQYF.

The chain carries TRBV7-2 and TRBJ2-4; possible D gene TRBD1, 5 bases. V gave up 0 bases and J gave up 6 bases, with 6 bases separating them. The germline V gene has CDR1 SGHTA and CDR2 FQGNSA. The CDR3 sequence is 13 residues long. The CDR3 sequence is CASSLAGLNIQYF. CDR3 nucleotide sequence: TGTGCCAGCAGCTTAGCGGGGCTAAACATTCAGTACTTC.

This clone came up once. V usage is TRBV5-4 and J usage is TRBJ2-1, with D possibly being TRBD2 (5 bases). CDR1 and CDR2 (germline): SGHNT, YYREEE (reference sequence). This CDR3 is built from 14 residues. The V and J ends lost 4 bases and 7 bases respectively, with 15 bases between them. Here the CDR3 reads CASSDTLGKNEQFF. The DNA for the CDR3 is TGTGCCAGCAGCGATACCCTCGGGAAGAATGAGCAGTTCTTC.

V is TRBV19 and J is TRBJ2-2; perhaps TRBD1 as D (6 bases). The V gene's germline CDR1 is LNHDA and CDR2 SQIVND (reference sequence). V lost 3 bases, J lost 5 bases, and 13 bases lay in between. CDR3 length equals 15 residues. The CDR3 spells CASSIHREGTGELFF. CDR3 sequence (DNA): TGTGCCAGTAGTATTCACAGGGAAGGTACCGGGGAGCTGTTTTTT.

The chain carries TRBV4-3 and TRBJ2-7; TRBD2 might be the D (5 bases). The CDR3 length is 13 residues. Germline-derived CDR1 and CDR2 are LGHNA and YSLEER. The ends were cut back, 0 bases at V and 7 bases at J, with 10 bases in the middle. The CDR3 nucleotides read TGCGCCAGCAGCCAAGACGGGGTTGGGGAGCAGTACTTC. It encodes CASSQDGVGEQYF.

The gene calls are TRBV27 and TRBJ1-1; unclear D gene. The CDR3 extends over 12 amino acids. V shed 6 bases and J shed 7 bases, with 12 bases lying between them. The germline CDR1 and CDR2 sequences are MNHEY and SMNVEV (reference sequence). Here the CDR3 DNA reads TGTGCCAGCAGATTTACTGAAAGTGAAGCTTTCTTT. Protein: CASRFTESEAFF.

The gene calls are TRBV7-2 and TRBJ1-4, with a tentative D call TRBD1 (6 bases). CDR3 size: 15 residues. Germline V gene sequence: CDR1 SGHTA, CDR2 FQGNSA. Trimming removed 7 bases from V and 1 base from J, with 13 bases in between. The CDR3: CASTPGARTNEKLFF. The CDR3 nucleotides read TGTGCCAGCACCCCGGGGGCGCGAACTAATGAAAAACTGTTTTTT.

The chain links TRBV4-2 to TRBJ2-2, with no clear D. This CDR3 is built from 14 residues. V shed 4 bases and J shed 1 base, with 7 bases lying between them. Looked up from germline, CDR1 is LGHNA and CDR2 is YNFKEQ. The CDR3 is CASSLPENTGELFF. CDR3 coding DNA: TGTGCCAGCAGCCTACCAGAGAACACCGGGGAGCTGTTTTTT.

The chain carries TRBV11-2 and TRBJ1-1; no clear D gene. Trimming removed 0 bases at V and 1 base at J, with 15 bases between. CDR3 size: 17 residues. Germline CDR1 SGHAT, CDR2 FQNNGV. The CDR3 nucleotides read TGTGCCAGCAGCTTAGATCCCCCGGTCAGGCCGAACACTGAAGCTTTCTTT. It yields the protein CASSLDPPVRPNTEAFF.

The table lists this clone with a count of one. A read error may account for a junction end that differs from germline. The CDR3 sequence is CAGSSTGEWNEQFF. Written as DNA, the CDR3 is TGTGCCGGCAGCTCGACAGGGGAATGGAATGAGCAGTTCTTC. The chain is built from TRBV6-5 and TRBJ2-1, with TRBD1 matching over 8 bases. Per the germline V gene, CDR1 is MNHEY and CDR2 is SVGAGI. CDR3 length: 14 amino acids.

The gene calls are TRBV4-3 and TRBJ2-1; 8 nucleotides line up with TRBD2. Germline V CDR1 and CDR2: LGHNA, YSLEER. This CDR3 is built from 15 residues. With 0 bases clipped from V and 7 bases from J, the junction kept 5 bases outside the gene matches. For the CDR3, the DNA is TGCGCCAGCAGCCAAGATACCGGGGGGGCGAATGAGCAGTTCTTC. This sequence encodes CASSQDTGGANEQFF.